Listed below are T cell receptor beta chains from one sample, sequenced in a study of T cell clusters in autoimmune cytopenias. Reprocessing the multiplex PCR reads, TCRdb reports a single entry for every CDR3 protein and omits DNA. Recorded for this sample: under 9,000 distinct CDR3 sequences. The sequencing input was peripheral blood. The receptors were sampled from a human donor with an autoimmune cytopenia or autoimmune hepatitis (not recorded which). The CDR3 runs from the conserved cysteine through the conserved F or W. Fields, in order: clone size, J gene, CDR3 length, V gene, CDR3 protein. Part of the rows lack a size; the others show once, few, many or a class for expanded clones.

abundance: -; j_gene: TRBJ2-2; len: 18; v_gene: TRBV6-6; CDR3aa: CASTLNIYRTANTGELFF
abundance: -; j_gene: TRBJ1-6; len: 14; v_gene: TRBV27; CDR3aa: CASSPVVGNSPLHF
abundance: -; j_gene: TRBJ2-3; len: 20; v_gene: TRBV30; CDR3aa: CAWSVYPQLSGRESTDTQYF
abundance: medium-sized; j_gene: TRBJ2-1; len: 16; v_gene: TRBV19; CDR3aa: CASGGGTPSSYNEQFF
abundance: -; j_gene: TRBJ2-2; len: 15; v_gene: TRBV12-3/TRBV12-4; CDR3aa: CASSSRLWVTGELFF
abundance: -; j_gene: TRBJ2-5; len: 12; v_gene: TRBV15; CDR3aa: CATSRNRETQYF
abundance: -; j_gene: TRBJ1-1; len: 16; v_gene: TRBV7-9; CDR3aa: CASSQQGKGRRTEAFF
abundance: -; j_gene: TRBJ1-4; len: 11; v_gene: TRBV30; CDR3aa: CAWSVGGKLFF
abundance: -; j_gene: TRBJ1-3; len: 16; v_gene: TRBV10-3; CDR3aa: CAISESSGGRRNTIYF
abundance: -; j_gene: TRBJ1-4; len: 14; v_gene: TRBV6-5; CDR3aa: CASYHTGRDEKLFF
abundance: medium-sized; j_gene: TRBJ2-7; len: 14; v_gene: TRBV15; CDR3aa: CATSREAVAYEQYF
abundance: medium-sized; j_gene: TRBJ2-1; len: 14; v_gene: TRBV19; CDR3aa: CASSQQSHYNEQFF
abundance: -; j_gene: TRBJ2-1; len: 13; v_gene: TRBV6-5; CDR3aa: CASKAGLDNEQFF
abundance: -; j_gene: TRBJ2-1; len: 12; v_gene: TRBV6-1; CDR3aa: CASRSTGGEQFF
abundance: medium-sized; j_gene: TRBJ2-3; len: 15; v_gene: TRBV6-1; CDR3aa: CASESWWRGTDTQYF
abundance: -; j_gene: TRBJ2-5; len: 14; v_gene: TRBV20-1; CDR3aa: CSARPAGQGETQYF
abundance: -; j_gene: TRBJ2-7; len: 14; v_gene: TRBV6-6; CDR3aa: CASTMTGAFYEQYF
abundance: medium-sized; j_gene: TRBJ2-3; len: 16; v_gene: TRBV6-5; CDR3aa: CASSENRGWGTDTQYF
abundance: -; j_gene: TRBJ2-3; len: 17; v_gene: TRBV6-5; CDR3aa: CASSYDGASHNTDTQYF
abundance: -; j_gene: TRBJ2-7; len: 15; v_gene: TRBV19; CDR3aa: CASSSSGTGVGEQYF
abundance: -; j_gene: TRBJ2-1; len: 14; v_gene: TRBV7-9; CDR3aa: CASSSSVSYNEQFF
abundance: medium-sized; j_gene: TRBJ1-2; len: 12; v_gene: TRBV30; CDR3aa: CAWSPISYGYTF
abundance: -; j_gene: TRBJ1-4; len: 14; v_gene: TRBV6-5; CDR3aa: CASSYGRYNEKLFF
abundance: -; j_gene: TRBJ2-7; len: 14; v_gene: TRBV27; CDR3aa: CASSLSGGAHEQYF
abundance: -; j_gene: TRBJ2-7; len: 13; v_gene: TRBV5-6; CDR3aa: CASSDGTGNEQYF
abundance: medium-sized; j_gene: TRBJ2-3; len: 13; v_gene: TRBV13; CDR3aa: CASSFDRADTQYF
abundance: -; j_gene: TRBJ2-7; len: 14; v_gene: TRBV18; CDR3aa: CASSPPSHSYEQYF